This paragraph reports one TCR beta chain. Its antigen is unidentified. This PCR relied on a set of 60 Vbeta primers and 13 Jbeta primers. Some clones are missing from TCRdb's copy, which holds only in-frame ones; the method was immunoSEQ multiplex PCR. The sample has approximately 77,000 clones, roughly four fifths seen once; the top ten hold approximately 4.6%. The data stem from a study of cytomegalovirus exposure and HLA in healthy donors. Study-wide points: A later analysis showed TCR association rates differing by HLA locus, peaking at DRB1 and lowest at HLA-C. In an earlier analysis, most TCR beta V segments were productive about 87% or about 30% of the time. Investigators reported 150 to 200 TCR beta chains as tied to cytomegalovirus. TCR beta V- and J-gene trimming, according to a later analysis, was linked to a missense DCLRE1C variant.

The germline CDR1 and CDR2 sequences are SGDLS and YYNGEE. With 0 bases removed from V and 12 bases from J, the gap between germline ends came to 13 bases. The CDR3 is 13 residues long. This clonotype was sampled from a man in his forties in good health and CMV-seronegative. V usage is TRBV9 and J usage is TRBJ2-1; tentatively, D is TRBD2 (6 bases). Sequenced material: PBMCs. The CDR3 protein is CASSVVGGSGQFF. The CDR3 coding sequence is TGTGCCAGCAGCGTAGTTGGGGGGAGCGGGCAGTTCTTC. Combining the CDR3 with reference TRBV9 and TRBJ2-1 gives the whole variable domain DSGVTQTPKHLITATGQRVTLRCSPRSGDLSVYWYQQSLDQGLQFLIQYYNGEERAKGNILERFSAQQFPDLHSELNLSSLELGDSALYFCASSVVGGSGQFFGPGTRLTVL.